This T cell receptor (beta chain) was recovered during a study of human T cells and chemical hapten exposure. Looking at the study overall: Weekly diphenylcyclopropenone doses were given to patients' scalps across the roughly 22-week study.

A few counts support this clonotype. The antigen is unknown. Time point meaning: patch test 1, 2 weeks after DPC sensitization. Treatment indicated: therapeutic diphenylcyclopropenone sensitization with weekly scalp DPC. As processed by the authors: Ranging from about 23,224 to 700,000, TCR counts per sample had a median value of approximately 99,000. TCRdb re-analysed the RACE reads in MiXCR, keeping a single row per CDR3 protein. These V and J calls rely on TCRdb rather than the paper's analysis. This table has some 82,000 distinct CDR3 sequences, around 11% appearing once. Study-level findings and limits: As patch test score rose, PT1 expanded TCR counts tended to rise as well. With DPC sensitization, TCRs exceeding 1 in 1000 frequency showed no change.

The clonotype originates from a woman between 45 and 60 years old with alopecia areata. Some clones in this sample may be carry-over from other donors' samples. The sequencing here drew on whole blood, taken in connection with sensitization to the hapten diphenylcyclopropenone (DPC).

The CDR3 DNA reads TGCAGCGTCCGGGACAGGGAGAGCGAGCAGTACTTC. Protein: CSVRDRESEQYF. The chain uses TRBV29-1 and TRBJ2-7; 9 nucleotides align to TRBD1. This CDR3 comprises 12 residues. In germline, CDR1 is SQVTM, CDR2 ANQGSEA. The V and J ends lost 6 bases and 6 bases, in that order; junction bases with no gene match: 6.